One TCR beta chain is described in this entry. Its antigen is as yet unknown. A read error may explain this, as a much larger clone is one base away. The record originates from a study of regulatory T cells in long-lasting Graves disease. For the study at large: The term persistent Graves' disease signified upward of 5 years on antithyroid drugs with positive TSH receptor antibodies. Whole-study findings and limits: Persistent cases of Graves' showed reduced TCR diversity relative to newly diagnosed patients. Patients with persistent disease showed a bias toward TRBV28, TRBJ1-2 and TRBJ2-5.

Libraries of TCR beta came from iRepertoire HTBI primers plus Arm-PCR of CDR3 regions. Via MiXCR, TCRdb re-called the multiplex PCR reads, giving one row per CDR3 protein. Among 300,000 to 350,000 distinct CDR3 sequences listed, less than 20% were seen once. As for time point: persistent/refractory GD, antithyroid drugs over 5 years with positive TRAb. There was RNA extracted from PBMCs, and the TCR library was made from it. The diagnosis of Graves' disease used American Thyroid Association guidelines. Trimming removed 4 bases from V and 6 bases from J, with 14 bases in between. CDR3 length: 15 residues. Germline loops: CDR1 SGHRS, CDR2 YFSETQ.

Sequenced here: peripheral blood mononuclear cells (PBMCs), sampled when the disease was refractory, from a patient treated with antithyroid drugs. This receptor was taken from a female donor with Graves disease. The chain joins TRBV5-1 to TRBJ1-6, with D perhaps TRBD1 (6 bases). CDR3 DNA sequence: TGCGCCAGCAGCCGACAGGACAGCTGTAATTCACCCCTCCACTTT. Amino acids: CASSRQDSCNSPLHF. Using reference TRBV5-1 and TRBJ1-6 for the parts outside the CDR3, the full variable domain is KAGVTQTPRYLIKTRGQQVTLSCSPISGHRSVSWYQQTPGQGLQFLFEYFSETQRNKGNFPGRFSGRQFSNSRSEMNVSTLELGDSALYLCASSRQDSCNSPLHFGNGTRLTVT.